These T cell receptor beta chains were read from a single sample in a study of T cell responses to AZD1222 COVID-19 vaccine. Profiled with immunoSEQ multiplex PCR; TCRdb holds only in-frame clones, not every one. The data hold about 120,000 clones, with around 88% observed a single time. The sequences come from peripheral blood, collected on day 0 of MenACWY control vaccination. Receptors were obtained from an adult in good health. CDR3s include the opening cysteine and the closing phenylalanine or tryptophan. Each record gives: CDR3 DNA, CDR3 protein, D gene, J gene, clone size, CDR3 length, V gene. A D gene is named only where the DNA matches it firmly. Expanded clones are given a class, and other clones once, few, many or no size at all.

TGTGCCAGCAGCACTACCCGTTTATATACGGGGGTCAGCTCCTACAATGAGCAGTTCTTC | CASSTTRLYTGVSSYNEQFF | . | TRBJ2-1 | . | 20 | TRBV7-9
TGTGCCTGGAGTGTACGGGGCAGACCCTACGAGCAGTACTTC | CAWSVRGRPYEQYF | . | TRBJ2-7 | . | 14 | TRBV30
TGCGCCAGCAGCTCACAGAGGCCCAGCACAGATACGCAGTATTTT | CASSSQRPSTDTQYF | . | TRBJ2-3 | . | 15 | TRBV5-1
TGTGCCATCAGTCCAAGGACGGTAGACACCGGGGAGCTGTTTTTT | CAISPRTVDTGELFF | . | TRBJ2-2 | . | 15 | TRBV10-3
TGTGCCAGCAGCTTACAGGGCTACGAGCAGTACTTC | CASSLQGYEQYF | . | TRBJ2-7 | . | 12 | TRBV14
TGTGCCAGCACCCTCGATCCACGTGGAGACACCATATATTTT | CASTLDPRGDTIYF | . | TRBJ1-3 | . | 14 | TRBV6-5
TGCGCCAGCAGCTTCGAGGTAGCCCAAAGCACAGATACGCAGTATTTT | CASSFEVAQSTDTQYF | . | TRBJ2-3 | few | 16 | TRBV5-1
TGTGCCAGCAACGAACAGCTGAACACTGAAGCTTTCTTT | CASNEQLNTEAFF | . | TRBJ1-1 | . | 13 | TRBV14
TGTGCCGGCCGACAGGAGGATTATGGCTACACCTTC | CAGRQEDYGYTF | . | TRBJ1-2 | few | 12 | TRBV2
TGTGCCAGCAGATTAACCGGGACTACAAACACCGGGGAGCTGTTTTTT | CASRLTGTTNTGELFF | TRBD2 | TRBJ2-2 | once | 16 | TRBV7-9
TGTGCCAGCGGCCTTACCTCAAGAGAGACCCAGTACTTC | CASGLTSRETQYF | . | TRBJ2-5 | . | 13 | TRBV12-3/TRBV12-4
TGTGCCAGTAGTATCGTGTCAGGGAGTTACACCTTC | CASSIVSGSYTF | . | TRBJ1-2 | . | 12 | TRBV19
TGTGCCAGCAGCCCCAACTACAGGGGCTACGAGCAGTACTTC | CASSPNYRGYEQYF | TRBD1 | TRBJ2-7 | . | 14 | TRBV7-9
TGTGCCTGGGTGGGGGTCGGCAGGCCCTATGGCTACACCTTC | CAWVGVGRPYGYTF | . | TRBJ1-2 | . | 14 | TRBV30
TGTGCCAGCACCTGGGGGGGTGCCTACGAGCAGTACTTC | CASTWGGAYEQYF | TRBD2 | TRBJ2-7 | few | 13 | TRBV2
TGTGCCAGCAGTTTATCCGGGACAGATTATGGCTACACCTTC | CASSLSGTDYGYTF | TRBD1 | TRBJ1-2 | . | 14 | TRBV6-5
TGTGCCAGCAGTGAAAATAGGGGGCAGTACGAGCAGTACTTC | CASSENRGQYEQYF | TRBD1 | TRBJ2-7 | . | 14 | TRBV2
TGCGCCAGCAGCCGTGGGACAGGGGGAAGGACCGGGGAGCTGTTTTTT | CASSRGTGGRTGELFF | TRBD1 | TRBJ2-2 | . | 16 | TRBV4-1
TGTGCCACCAGTGATTTGACAAGGGGGCTTAGCGGGGAGCTGTTTTTT | CATSDLTRGLSGELFF | TRBD1 | TRBJ2-2 | . | 16 | TRBV24-1
TGTGCCAGCAGCCCCTTCCGGCTAGCGGGAGACGCCGGGGAGCTGTTTTTT | CASSPFRLAGDAGELFF | TRBD2 | TRBJ2-2 | few | 17 | TRBV4-2
TGTGCCAGCAGCGGGCGACAGGGGGCAGGGGAGACCCAGTACTTC | CASSGRQGAGETQYF | TRBD1 | TRBJ2-5 | . | 15 | TRBV11-3
TGTGCCAGCAGCCGTACTAGCGTCTACGAGCAGTACTTC | CASSRTSVYEQYF | TRBD2 | TRBJ2-7 | . | 13 | TRBV7-8
TGTGCCAGCAGCCCATATACGGGGACCATGCCGTATTTT | CASSPYTGTMPYF | . | TRBJ2-3 | . | 13 | TRBV7-3
TGTGCCAGCAGTTTATCCGGCGGGAATGAAGCTTTCTTT | CASSLSGGNEAFF | . | TRBJ1-1 | . | 13 | TRBV27
TGTGCCAGCTCGCCCCGCGGGACCCCGAACTCAGAGACCCAGTACTTC | CASSPRGTPNSETQYF | . | TRBJ2-5 | . | 16 | TRBV18
TGCGCCAGCAGCTTGGACGGTAACAGCGGACAGGATACGCAGTATTTT | CASSLDGNSGQDTQYF | . | TRBJ2-3 | . | 16 | TRBV5-1
TGTGCCAGCAGGACTGGATGGGCGTCCTACGAGCAGTACTTC | CASRTGWASYEQYF | . | TRBJ2-7 | once | 14 | TRBV6-5
TGTGCCAGCTCACCAGGGGAGGGAGCTAACTATGGCTACACCTTC | CASSPGEGANYGYTF | . | TRBJ1-2 | . | 15 | TRBV18
TGTGCCAGCTCACCAGACAGGGGAGTAACCGAAAAACTGTTTTTT | CASSPDRGVTEKLFF | TRBD1 | TRBJ1-4 | . | 15 | TRBV18
TGTGCCAGCAGTTACTCTGGGGGAGAAGCTTTCTTT | CASSYSGGEAFF | . | TRBJ1-1 | . | 12 | TRBV6-5
TGTGCCAGCAGCCGAGACAACTATGGCTACACCTTC | CASSRDNYGYTF | . | TRBJ1-2 | . | 12 | TRBV6-5
TGTGCCAGCAGCCCCCGGGACCACCGGAGATTGGACACTGAAGCTTTCTTT | CASSPRDHRRLDTEAFF | . | TRBJ1-1 | . | 17 | TRBV6-2/TRBV6-3
TGTGCCAGCAGCCCTGGGCTAGCGGGCGCCCCGGACACCGGGGAGCTGTTTTTT | CASSPGLAGAPDTGELFF | TRBD2 | TRBJ2-2 | . | 18 | TRBV7-9
TGCGCCAGCCGCCTTGGTGTGGAGCCCGCCTACGAGCAGTACTTC | CASRLGVEPAYEQYF | . | TRBJ2-7 | . | 15 | TRBV5-1